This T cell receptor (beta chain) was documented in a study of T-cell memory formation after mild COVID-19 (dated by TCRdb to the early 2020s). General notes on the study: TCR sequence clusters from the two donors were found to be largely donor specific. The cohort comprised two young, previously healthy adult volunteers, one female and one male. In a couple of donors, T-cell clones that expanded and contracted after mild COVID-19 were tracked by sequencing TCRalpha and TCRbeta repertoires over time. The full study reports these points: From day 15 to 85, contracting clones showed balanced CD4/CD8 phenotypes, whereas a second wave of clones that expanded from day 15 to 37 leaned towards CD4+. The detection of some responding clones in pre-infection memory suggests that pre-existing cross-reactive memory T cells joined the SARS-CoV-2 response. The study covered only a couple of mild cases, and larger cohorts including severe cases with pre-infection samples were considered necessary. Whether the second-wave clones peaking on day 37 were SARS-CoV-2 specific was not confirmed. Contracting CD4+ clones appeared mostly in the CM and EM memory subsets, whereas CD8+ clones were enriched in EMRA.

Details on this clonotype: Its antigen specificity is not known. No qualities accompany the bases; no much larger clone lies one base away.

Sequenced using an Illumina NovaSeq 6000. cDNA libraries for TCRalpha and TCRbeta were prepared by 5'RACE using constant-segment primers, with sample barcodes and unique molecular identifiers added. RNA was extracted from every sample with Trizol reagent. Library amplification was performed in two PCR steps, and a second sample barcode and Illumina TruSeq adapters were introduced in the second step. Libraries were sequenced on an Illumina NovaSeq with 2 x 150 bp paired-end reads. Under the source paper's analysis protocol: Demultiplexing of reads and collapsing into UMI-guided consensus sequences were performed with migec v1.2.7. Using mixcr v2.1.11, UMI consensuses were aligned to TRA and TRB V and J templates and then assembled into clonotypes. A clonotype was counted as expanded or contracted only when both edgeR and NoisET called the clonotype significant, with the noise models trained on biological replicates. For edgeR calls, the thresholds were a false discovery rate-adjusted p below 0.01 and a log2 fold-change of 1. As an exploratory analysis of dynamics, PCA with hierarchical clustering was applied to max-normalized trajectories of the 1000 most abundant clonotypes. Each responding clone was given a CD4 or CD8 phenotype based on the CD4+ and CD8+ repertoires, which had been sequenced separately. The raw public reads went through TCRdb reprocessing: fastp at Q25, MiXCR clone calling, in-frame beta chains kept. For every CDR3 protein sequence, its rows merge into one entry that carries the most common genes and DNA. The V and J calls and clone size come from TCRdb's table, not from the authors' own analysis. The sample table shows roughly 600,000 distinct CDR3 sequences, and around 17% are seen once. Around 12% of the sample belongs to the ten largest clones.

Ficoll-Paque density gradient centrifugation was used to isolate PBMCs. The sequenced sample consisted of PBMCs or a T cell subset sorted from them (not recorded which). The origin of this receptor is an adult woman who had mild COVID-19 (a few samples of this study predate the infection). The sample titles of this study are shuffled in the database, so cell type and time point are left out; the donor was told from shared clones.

The DNA is TGTGCCAGCTCACGGCCGAGGGGGACAGGGGACGCGAACACCGGGGAGCTGTTTTTT. Translated, this is CASSRPRGTGDANTGELFF. The chain is assembled from TRBV18 and TRBJ2-2; 10 middle bases align to TRBD1. Measured from the cysteine to the phenylalanine, the CDR3 is 19 residues long. Only the CDR3 region is kept as DNA, spanning 57 bases read in frame from base 1. CDR1 and CDR2 are read off the germline V gene as KGHSH and LQKENI. Germline trimming: 4 bases from V, 0 bases from J; junction bases outside gene matches: 11.